The entry below gives a single TCR beta chain sequence along with its context. Germline V gene data show CDR1 as SQVTM and CDR2 as ANQGSEA. V lost 4 bases, J lost 4 bases, and 11 bases stayed unmatched. This CDR3 region has 15 residues. The sample originates from a study of blood T cell repertoires in COVID-19. For the study at large: Samples taken during acute and convalescent COVID-19 were collected in the United States, Italy and Spain. From T cells, B-cell-depleted T cells, or PBMCs came the material, which was cDNA or gDNA.

Repertoires were generated with immunoSEQ multiplex PCR, while TCRdb's copy carries only in-frame clones and drops some. The top ten hold 1% of the sample, which has 300,000 to 400,000 clones, roughly 91% seen once. The clonotype comes from a man aged 50-60 years with active or convalescent COVID-19. The material sequenced was peripheral blood. This rearrangement joins TRBV29-1 to TRBJ2-3, with 7 bases that match TRBD1. CDR3: CSVASDSQGADTQYF. CDR3 nucleotides: TGCAGCGTTGCCTCGGACAGTCAGGGGGCAGATACGCAGTATTTT.